A single sample gave rise to the 29 T cell receptor beta chains below, sequenced in a study of OX40 agonist ivuxolimab in advanced cancers. TCRdb's table, derived via immunoSEQ multiplex PCR, lists solely in-frame clones and lacks some. The sample carries 50,000 or so clones, approximately 89% recorded once. This material consisted of CD4+ or CD8+ T cells sorted from blood, taken in a trial of the OX40 agonist ivuxolimab. Source of these receptors: an adult with an advanced solid tumor such as melanoma, head and neck, liver or kidney cancer.

This clone was found once. This chain joins TRBV11-3 and TRBJ2-4; D assignment may be TRBD1 or TRBD2 (5 bases each). Germline values: CDR1 SGHNT, CDR2 YENEEA. V was pared by 4 bases and J by 6 bases, with 10 bases between. This CDR3 region has 13 residues. The CDR3 loop reads CASSSSGLNIQYF. In DNA form, the CDR3 reads TGTGCCAGCAGCTCCTCGGGGCTAAACATTCAGTACTTC.

The genes are TRBV7-3 and TRBJ2-7; TRBD1 is a possible D gene (5 bases). CDR1 is SGHTA, CDR2 FQGTGA, per germline. There are 15 residues in the CDR3. V lost 5 bases to trimming and J lost 2 bases, with 16 bases between them. The CDR3 is CASSQRAGRAYEQYF. Here the CDR3 DNA reads TGTGCCAGCAGCCAAAGGGCAGGGCGAGCCTACGAGCAGTACTTC. The variable domain in full, with the rest retrieved from reference TRBV7-3 and TRBJ2-7, is GAGVSQTPSNKVTEKGKYVELRCDPISGHTALYWYRQSLGQGPEFLIYFQGTGAADDSGLPNDRFFAVRPEGSVSTLKIQRTERGDSAVYLCASSQRAGRAYEQYFGPGTRLTVT.

CDR3 in amino acids: CASRVETQYF. The CDR3 nucleotides read TGTGCCAGCAGAGTAGAGACCCAGTACTTC. This chain links TRBV11-1 with TRBJ2-5, with no clear D. The CDR3 spans 10 residues. Germline V CDR1 and CDR2: SGHAT, FQDESV (reference sequence). The V and J ends lost 6 bases and 4 bases respectively, with 3 bases between them. Looking up the rest from reference TRBV11-1 and TRBJ2-5 gives the full variable domain: EAEVAQSPRYKITEKSQAVAFWCDPISGHATLYWYRQILGQGPELLVQFQDESVVDDSQLPKDRFSAERLKGVDSTLKIQPAELGDSAMYLCASRVETQYFGPGTRLLVL.

J is TRBJ1-1 and V is TRBV6-6; 7 bases map to TRBD1. J was trimmed by 2 bases and V by 2 bases; bases with no gene match: 5. Germline assignment: CDR1 MNHNY and CDR2 SVGAGI (reference sequence). The CDR3 length is 15 residues. The CDR3 DNA sequence: TGTGCCAGCAGTTACCTGGACAGGACAAACACTGAAGCTTTCTTT. It yields the protein CASSYLDRTNTEAFF.

The V and J genes are TRBV4-1 and TRBJ2-1; 9 bases match TRBD2. Losses at the gene ends were 4 bases for V and 8 bases for J; bases not matched to a gene: 9. This CDR3 is 15 amino acids long. CDR1 MGHRA and CDR2 YSYEKL come from the germline V gene. CDR3 sequence reads: CASSPGGGGGHEQFF. The CDR3 DNA follows: TGCGCCAGCAGCCCGGGAGGCGGGGGGGGTCATGAGCAGTTCTTC.

The J gene is TRBJ1-5, the V gene TRBV5-5, with D maybe TRBD1 (5 bases). The CDR3 contains 13 residues. V dropped 0 bases and J dropped 7 bases, with 8 bases sitting between them. Germline-derived CDR1 and CDR2 are SGHKS and YYEKEE (reference sequence). The CDR3 DNA sequence: TGTGCCAGCAGCTTGGGGACACGGCAGCCCCAGCATTTT. Its protein is CASSLGTRQPQHF.

This sequence joins TRBV5-1 and TRBJ2-1; D is perhaps TRBD1 (5 bases). The CDR3 is 14 residues long. Trimming removed 0 bases at V and 10 bases at J, with 14 bases between. CDR1 and CDR2 from the germline V gene are SGHRS and YFSETQ. The CDR3 spells CASSLEASTGEQFF. CDR3 bases: TGCGCCAGCAGCTTGGAGGCGTCTACAGGCGAGCAGTTCTTC.

The chain is built from TRBV9 and TRBJ2-1; no reliable D call. This CDR3 contains 17 residues. Germline CDR1 reads SGDLS; CDR2 reads YYNGEE. Trimming took off 0 bases at V and 6 bases at J, with 19 bases between the two ends. As DNA, the CDR3 is TGTGCCAGCAGCGTAGGGGGTTCCTATAGGGTTCTCAATGAGCAGTTCTTC. Protein product: CASSVGGSYRVLNEQFF.

The chain combines TRBV5-1 with TRBJ1-1; tentatively, D is TRBD1 (6 bases). V lost 3 bases and J 4 bases, leaving 13 bases between the germline ends. CDR1 SGHRS and CDR2 YFSETQ come from the germline V gene. The CDR3 runs to 14 residues. The CDR3 bases are TGCGCCAGCAGCTGGGACACCCGGGTCACTGAAGCTTTCTTT. This codes for CASSWDTRVTEAFF.

This clone was counted between two and nine times. J is TRBJ1-6 and V is TRBV11-2; D is unclear. CDR1 and CDR2 (germline): SGHAT, FQNNGV. The CDR3 covers 13 residues. V gave up 0 bases and J gave up 10 bases, with 7 bases separating them. The CDR3 reads CASSLDLGSPLHF. In DNA form, the CDR3 reads TGTGCCAGCAGCTTAGATCTTGGCTCACCCCTCCACTTT.

The gene calls are TRBV4-2 and TRBJ1-2; no clear D gene. V gave up 3 bases and J gave up 6 bases, with 20 bases separating them. CDR1 LGHNA and CDR2 YNFKEQ come from the germline V gene. The length of the CDR3 is 16 residues. The CDR3 reads CASSQLTRWREDGYTF. CDR3 in DNA: TGTGCCAGCAGCCAGTTAACGAGGTGGAGGGAGGATGGCTACACCTTC.

J is TRBJ2-3 and V is TRBV28; 10 bases match TRBD1. V lost 6 bases to trimming and J lost 2 bases; unmatched junction nucleotides: 8. This CDR3 has 16 amino acids. Germline V gene lookup returns CDR1 MDHEN and CDR2 SYDVKM. The DNA for the CDR3 is TGTGCCAGCAGGCAAACCGGGACAGGGGTCACAGATACGCAGTATTTT. This codes for CASRQTGTGVTDTQYF.

The V gene is TRBV10-2, the J gene TRBJ2-6; D could derive from TRBD1 or TRBD2 (5 bases each). The CDR3 sequence is 15 residues long. With 6 bases removed from V and 2 bases from J, the gap between germline ends came to 11 bases. Germline V gene sequence: CDR1 WSHSY, CDR2 SAAADI. Here the CDR3 reads CASRAGAAGANVLTF. CDR3 DNA sequence: TGCGCCAGCAGGGCCGGGGCGGCTGGGGCCAACGTCCTGACTTTC.

This chain connects TRBV18 to TRBJ2-7; D unresolved. With 0 bases removed from V and 5 bases from J, the gap between germline ends came to 14 bases. The CDR3 sequence is 15 residues long. Germline CDR1 and CDR2: KGHSH and LQKENI. The chain's CDR3 is CASSPPGPSVHEQYF. The CDR3 DNA sequence: TGTGCCAGCTCACCACCGGGTCCTTCCGTCCACGAGCAGTACTTC.

The chain combines TRBV7-2 with TRBJ2-5; 7 bases line up with TRBD1. The DNA matches TRBJ2-7 better at its end, which makes the J call doubtful. This CDR3 has 13 amino acids. The germline V gene has CDR1 SGHTA and CDR2 FQGNSA. The CDR3 protein is CASSLGQLYEQYF. The CDR3 region has the DNA TGTGCCAGCAGCTTGGGACAGCTCTACGAGCAGTACTTC.

This rearrangement joins TRBV7-6 to TRBJ1-4, with unresolved D. The V gene lost 1 base and the J gene lost 7 bases, with 13 bases spanning the gap. CDR3 length: 15 residues. Germline V gene data show CDR1 as SGHVS and CDR2 as FNYEAQ. The CDR3 DNA reads TGTGCCAGCAGCTTAGTGAGTTCGGCGGGTGAAAAACTGTTTTTT. Its translation is CASSLVSSAGEKLFF.

The J gene is TRBJ1-5, the V gene TRBV6-1; D is unclear. CDR1 MNHNS and CDR2 SASEGT come from the germline V gene. V was cut by 8 bases and J by 2 bases, with 13 bases left in between. The length of the CDR3 is 14 residues. CDR3 in amino acids: CASRTEWRNQPQHF. The CDR3 DNA is TGTGCCAGCCGGACGGAATGGCGCAATCAGCCCCAGCATTTT.

The V gene is TRBV28, the J gene TRBJ1-2; D uncertain. The CDR3 has 14 amino acids. Looked up from germline, CDR1 is MDHEN and CDR2 is SYDVKM. Trimming removed 2 bases from V and 4 bases from J, with 11 bases in between. Written as DNA, the CDR3 is TGTGCCAGCAGTTTAATCGGGAGACCCTATGGCTACACCTTC. Translating gives CASSLIGRPYGYTF.

This clone was picked up one time. The V and J genes are TRBV6-6 and TRBJ2-7; D is perhaps TRBD1 (5 bases). The germline V gene has CDR1 MNHNY and CDR2 SVGAGI (reference sequence). Trimming removed 8 bases at V and 3 bases at J, with 8 bases between. CDR3 length: 11 residues. Here the CDR3 reads CASHDSYEQYF. Here the CDR3 DNA reads TGTGCCAGCCATGACAGCTACGAGCAGTACTTC.

V and J are TRBV7-2 and TRBJ2-1; 11 positions agree with TRBD2. Looked up from germline, CDR1 is SGHTA and CDR2 is FQGNSA. The CDR3 is made up of 15 amino acids. V was pared by 4 bases and J by 4 bases, with 3 bases of the junction left unmatched. The CDR3 here is CASSSRLAGYNEQFF. The DNA for the CDR3 is TGTGCCAGCAGCTCCCGACTAGCGGGATACAATGAGCAGTTCTTC.

The chain couples TRBV27 to TRBJ2-7; 10 bases match TRBD1. From germline, CDR1 is MNHEY and CDR2 SMNVEV (reference sequence). The CDR3 is 15 amino acids. The trim removed 5 bases at V and 11 bases at J, leaving 15 bases unmatched. This CDR3 reads CASSLTGTGVWREYF. CDR3 bases: TGTGCCAGCAGTCTTACCGGGACAGGGGTCTGGCGGGAGTACTTC.

The chain combines TRBV28 with TRBJ1-1; D not resolved. CDR3 length equals 13 residues. Trimming stripped 2 bases from V and 0 bases from J, with 4 bases between. Germline V gene sequence: CDR1 MDHEN, CDR2 SYDVKM. The CDR3 region has the DNA TGTGCCAGCAGTTTACTGATGAACACTGAAGCTTTCTTT. It yields the protein CASSLLMNTEAFF.

This clone was observed once. The CDR3 region is CASSSAGSMYGYTF. For the CDR3, the DNA is TGTGCCAGCAGCTCAGCCGGATCCATGTATGGCTACACCTTC. The V and J genes are TRBV5-4 and TRBJ1-2; D not resolved. The V gene lost 3 bases and the J gene lost 5 bases, with 14 bases spanning the gap. CDR1 and CDR2 (germline): SGHNT, YYREEE (reference sequence). The CDR3 is 14 amino acids.

The chain uses TRBV5-6 and TRBJ2-7, with 12 bases fitting TRBD2. The junction had 10 bases not matched to a gene; V was cut back by 5 bases and J by 4 bases. CDR1 is SGHDT and CDR2 is YYEEEE in the germline V gene. The CDR3 is 16 amino acids. CDR3 sequence reads: CASSLRLAGAGYEQYF. CDR3 DNA sequence: TGTGCCAGCAGTCTCCGACTAGCGGGAGCGGGTTACGAGCAGTACTTC.

The chain recombines TRBV6-6 with TRBJ2-7; 7 positions match TRBD2. V was pared by 7 bases and J by 4 bases, with 4 bases of the junction left unmatched. The CDR3 sequence is 12 residues long. Germline CDR1 MNHNY, CDR2 SVGAGI (reference sequence). Written as DNA, the CDR3 is TGTGCCAGCACTGGGACTAAGTACGAGCAGTACTTC. Translation gives CASTGTKYEQYF.

The chain carries TRBV4-2 and TRBJ1-1; 8 bases are a match to TRBD1. J was trimmed by 1 base and V by 5 bases; bases with no gene match: 6. CDR3 size: 15 residues. Germline loops: CDR1 LGHNA, CDR2 YNFKEQ. In DNA, the CDR3 is TGTGCCAGCAGCTCCAGGGGGCCCAAGAACACTGAAGCTTTCTTT. Amino acid sequence: CASSSRGPKNTEAFF.

The rearrangement joins TRBV27 to TRBJ2-5; D is unresolved. Germline lookup yields CDR1 MNHEY and CDR2 SMNVEV (reference sequence). CDR3 length: 15 residues. V shed 4 bases and J shed 0 bases, with 12 bases lying between them. CDR3 loop: CASSSVRADQETQYF. The CDR3 DNA reads as TGTGCCAGCAGTTCCGTTAGGGCAGACCAAGAGACCCAGTACTTC.

This clone was seen a single time. The chain uses TRBV28 and TRBJ2-3, with D possibly matching TRBD1 (6 bases). This CDR3 is built from 13 residues. The V gene's germline CDR1 is MDHEN and CDR2 SYDVKM. V was pared by 7 bases and J by 7 bases, with 15 bases between. CDR3 bases: TGTGCCAGCAACATTGGTGGGACAAATACGCAGTATTTT. It codes for CASNIGGTNTQYF.

This sequence joins TRBV2 and TRBJ1-1, with D perhaps matching TRBD1 (5 bases). CDR3 length equals 14 residues. CDR1 and CDR2 from the germline V gene are SNHLY and FYNNEI. Trimming took off 6 bases at V and 3 bases at J, with 14 bases between the two ends. The CDR3, as DNA: TGTGCCAGCAGGGTCGAGACAGACCACACTGAAGCTTTCTTT. Its translation is CASRVETDHTEAFF.